These T cell receptor beta chains were read from a single sample in a study of cytomegalovirus exposure and HLA in healthy donors. Some clones are missing from TCRdb's copy, which holds only in-frame ones; the method was immunoSEQ multiplex PCR. This table holds about 98,000 clones, approximately 87% found once. Sequencing input: PBMCs. Every receptor here comes from a man aged 35-49 years in good health and CMV-seronegative. CDR3s include the opening cysteine and the closing phenylalanine or tryptophan.

v_gene	len	j_gene	CDR3aa
TRBV30	16	TRBJ1-1	CAWSVSPGGSYTEAFF
TRBV19	14	TRBJ2-7	CASSMLAGTYEQYF
TRBV6-5	14	TRBJ2-5	CASSYSRQGATQYF
TRBV15	17	TRBJ1-5	CATSPRGWARGAQPQHF
TRBV4-1	16	TRBJ2-1	CASSPPPGTSGVITFF
TRBV4-1	16	TRBJ1-3	CASSQSSTGGRNTIYF
TRBV6-1	13	TRBJ2-7	CASSEQGFYEQYF
TRBV5-4	13	TRBJ2-7	CASSFGTGYEQYF
TRBV7-3	18	TRBJ2-5	CASSSTNLTSPQGETQYF
TRBV7-9	16	TRBJ1-1	CASSSWPGTGGLRAFF
TRBV4-1	16	TRBJ2-1	CASSQVGRGAYNEQFF
TRBV14	15	TRBJ1-1	CASSQVVNMNTEAFF
TRBV2	16	TRBJ1-3	CASIQTLRTPGNTIYF
TRBV7-9	14	TRBJ2-7	CASSNGQGAQEQYF
TRBV10-3	14	TRBJ1-1	CAISSQGARTEAFF
TRBV7-2	17	TRBJ1-6	CASSLAQGGFYNSPLHF
TRBV29-1	14	TRBJ1-3	CSVRGRAGGNTIYF
TRBV5-1	13	TRBJ1-1	CASSPWTDTEAFF
TRBV9	14	TRBJ1-5	CASSPTPRDQPQHF
TRBV7-3	18	TRBJ2-2	CASSLLDSPITNTGELFF
TRBV6-1	13	TRBJ2-7	CASSEPELYEQYF
TRBV11-2	15	TRBJ1-3	CASSDNRGSGNTIYF
TRBV6-5	15	TRBJ2-7	CASSLGQYTAYEQYF
TRBV29-1	14	TRBJ2-2	CSVERQGGTGELFF
TRBV6-6	13	TRBJ2-2	CASSYRGPGELFF
TRBV6-5	15	TRBJ1-6	CASSRQGRGPSPLHF
TRBV30	14	TRBJ2-2	CAWRVYRNTGELFF
TRBV4-3	15	TRBJ1-2	CASSQDGTAFGGYTF
TRBV7-6	17	TRBJ2-7	CASSLGIGDMRAYEQYF
TRBV7-8	15	TRBJ2-5	CASSLAWTSQETQYF
TRBV19	13	TRBJ1-5	CASSSQGNQPQHF
TRBV7-8	16	TRBJ1-5	CASSLSRVGSNQPQHF